The clone carrying this T cell receptor (beta chain) is termed large. Antigen: not known. The sample comes from a study of circulating CD8 cells and anti-PD-1 response in melanoma. Study-level background: Non-responders showed stable or progressive disease; responders showed complete or partial response.

The CDR3 has 15 residues. Germline values: CDR1 KGHSH, CDR2 LQKENI. Trimming pared 0 bases from V and 4 bases from J, leaving 10 bases between. Each library started from about 15 ng of total RNA using the QIAseq Immune Repertoire TCR panel. TCRdb used MiXCR to reprocess the reads, holding one entry per CDR3 protein. The sample shows roughly 700 distinct CDR3 sequences, 4% to 5.5% of them seen only once. Broader study findings: A small cohort with few responders supplied the baseline and M1 comparisons. PD-1 and DPOS subsets showed similar, higher clonality than DNEG.

From live CD3+CD8+TCRalphabeta+ cells, four PD-1 and/or TIGIT subsets were sorted. The sequences come from CD8+ T cells from PBMCs, collected at baseline or after one month of anti-PD-1 therapy (not recorded which). The clonotype comes from a human donor with melanoma. The genes are TRBV18 and TRBJ1-3; D not resolved. DNA of the CDR3: TGTGCCAGCTCACCACCTGAAGGATCCGGAAACACCATATATTTT. This sequence encodes CASSPPEGSGNTIYF.